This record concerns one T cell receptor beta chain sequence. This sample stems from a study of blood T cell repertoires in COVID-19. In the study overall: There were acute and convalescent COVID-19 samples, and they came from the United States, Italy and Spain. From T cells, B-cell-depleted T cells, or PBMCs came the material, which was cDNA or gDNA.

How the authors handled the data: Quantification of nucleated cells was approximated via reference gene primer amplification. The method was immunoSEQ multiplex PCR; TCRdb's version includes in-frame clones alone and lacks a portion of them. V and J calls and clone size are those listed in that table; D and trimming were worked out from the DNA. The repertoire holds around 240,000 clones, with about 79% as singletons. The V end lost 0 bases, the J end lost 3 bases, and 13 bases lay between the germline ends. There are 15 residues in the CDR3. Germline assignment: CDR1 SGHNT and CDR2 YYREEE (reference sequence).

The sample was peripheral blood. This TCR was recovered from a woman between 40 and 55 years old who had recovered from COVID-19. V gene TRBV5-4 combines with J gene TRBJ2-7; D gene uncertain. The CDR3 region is CASSLDPPSVYEQYF. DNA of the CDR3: TGTGCCAGCAGCTTGGACCCCCCCTCAGTCTACGAGCAGTACTTC.